A single sample is the source of the 26 T cell receptor beta chains below, sequenced in a study of T cell repertoires in cytomegalovirus infection (dated by TCRdb to about 2019). Per the publication, the treatment or condition label means: in vitro stimulation with specific CMV peptide epitopes to enrich CMV-specific T cells. This sample was sequenced with an Illumina HiSeq 1500. TCRdb ran its own pipeline on the public reads, namely fastp trimming at Q25 and MiXCR clone calling, and kept in-frame beta chains. Under each unique CDR3 protein, matching rows form one entry showing the most common genes and DNA. This sample gives 200,000 or so distinct CDR3 sequences in total; around 35% of them show up just once. The ten largest clones take up roughly three fifths of the sample. These receptors have no identified antigens. Sequencing was performed on CD8+ T cells from cultured PBMCs, taken from culture after CMV antigen stimulation. These receptor sequences come from a human donor in good health (CMV status not recorded). Some clones in this sample may be carry-over from other donors' samples.

V gene TRBV24-1 combines with J gene TRBJ2-7, with D possibly TRBD1 on 5 matching bases. The CDR3 loop spans 12 amino acids. Deletions cut 0 bases from V and 6 bases from J, with 5 bases between. Germline CDR1 KGHDR, CDR2 SFDVKD. The DNA for the CDR3 is TGTGCCACCAGTGATTTGCAGGGCGAGCAGTACTTC. This translates into CATSDLQGEQYF.

The chain employs TRBV19 and TRBJ2-2; TRBD1 is a possible D gene (6 bases). Germline V lookup: CDR1 LNHDA, CDR2 SQIVND (reference sequence). Trimming took 4 bases from V and 2 from J, leaving 8 bases between them. This CDR3 spans 14 amino acids. CDR3 sequence: CASSRDTNTGELFF. CDR3 nucleotide sequence: TGTGCCAGTAGTAGGGACACCAACACCGGGGAGCTGTTTTTT.

This clonotype was detected a few times. V usage is TRBV7-6 and J usage is TRBJ1-5, with D possibly TRBD1 on 6 matching bases. The germline V and J ends were trimmed by 8 bases and 5 bases, with 13 bases remaining between them. Germline loops: CDR1 SGHVS, CDR2 FNYEAQ. The CDR3 consists of 13 residues. CDR3 bases: TGTGCCAGCGGCACAGGGTTTTATCAGCCCCAGCATTTT. Its protein product is CASGTGFYQPQHF.

The chain combines TRBV12-3 or TRBV12-4 with TRBJ2-4; 12 positions match TRBD1. The CDR3 has 14 residues. J lost 6 bases, V lost 6 bases, and 3 bases had no gene match. The CDR3 loop reads CASSRDRGRNIQYF. The CDR3 DNA reads TGTGCCAGCAGCCGGGACAGGGGGCGAAACATTCAGTACTTC.

The chain employs TRBV9 and TRBJ1-4, with 7 bases lining up with TRBD1. This CDR3 is built from 16 residues. V was pared by 0 bases and J by 3 bases, with 5 bases of the junction left unmatched. Per the germline V gene, CDR1 is SGDLS and CDR2 is YYNGEE. The CDR3: CASSVGRDRPNEKLFF. The CDR3 DNA follows: TGTGCCAGCAGCGTAGGAAGGGACAGACCTAATGAAAAACTGTTTTTT.

There are a few counts of this clonotype. The J gene is TRBJ2-2, the V gene TRBV7-3; 10 positions agree with TRBD1. V lost 5 bases, J lost 6 bases, and 12 bases stayed unmatched. There are 17 residues in the CDR3. From germline, CDR1 is SGHTA and CDR2 FQGTGA. This CDR3 reads CASSLYGGQGRSGELFF. CDR3 bases: TGTGCCAGCAGCCTATATGGGGGACAGGGGAGATCCGGGGAGCTGTTTTTT.

The chain employs TRBV27 and TRBJ1-2, with no clear D. V gave up 0 bases and J gave up 3 bases, with 5 bases separating them. The CDR3 is made up of 13 amino acids. Germline V gene data show CDR1 as MNHEY and CDR2 as SMNVEV (reference sequence). The CDR3 DNA is TGTGCCAGCAGTTTATCTGGGGACTATGGCTACACCTTC. Protein product: CASSLSGDYGYTF.

V usage is TRBV7-9 and J usage is TRBJ1-4, with D maybe TRBD1 (6 bases). The germline gives CDR1 SEHNR, CDR2 FQNEAQ (reference sequence). CDR3 length: 14 residues. Trimming removed 1 base from V and 8 bases from J, with 11 bases in between. CDR3 region: CASSLVRGGEKLFF. The CDR3 DNA is TGTGCCAGCAGCTTAGTCAGGGGCGGCGAAAAACTGTTTTTT.

In this sample, this clonotype turned up a few times. CDR3 in DNA: TGTGCCAGCAGCTTAAGCTGGGGTGGTGAAGCTTTCTTT. Protein sequence: CASSLSWGGEAFF. The rearrangement uses TRBV7-3 and TRBJ1-1, with unresolved D. The V gene lost 1 base and the J gene lost 7 bases, with 10 bases spanning the gap. Germline V CDR1 and CDR2: SGHTA, FQGTGA. The CDR3 sequence is 13 residues long.

In the case of this clonotype: A clone one base away is much larger, so this may be a read error. This chain connects TRBV7-2 to TRBJ2-5; no clear D gene. The CDR3 length is 15 residues. Germline V gene sequence: CDR1 SGHTA, CDR2 FQGNSA. V lost 2 bases and J lost 1, with 11 bases in between. CDR3 protein: CASSLSCVGQETQYF. In DNA, the CDR3 is TGTGCCAGCAGCTTAAGTTGCGTGGGCCAAGAGACCCAGTACTTC.

This chain connects TRBV12-3 or TRBV12-4 to TRBJ2-7, with 11 bases that match TRBD2. This CDR3 has 17 residues. The junction had 11 bases not matched to a gene; V was cut back by 4 bases and J by 3 bases. The CDR3 sequence is CASSSPIAGGSLYEQYF. The CDR3, as DNA: TGTGCCAGCAGTTCACCTATAGCGGGGGGGTCTCTCTACGAGCAGTACTTC.

This clonotype turned up a few times. V is TRBV20-1 and J is TRBJ1-5, with D maybe TRBD1 (6 bases). Germline lookup yields CDR1 DFQATT and CDR2 SNEGSKA (reference sequence). There are 17 residues in the CDR3. V lost 0 bases and J 2 bases, leaving 17 bases between the germline ends. Here the CDR3 reads CSARDKDRMGGNQPQHF. The CDR3 region has the DNA TGCAGTGCTAGAGATAAAGACAGGATGGGAGGCAATCAGCCCCAGCATTTT.

This clonotype was seen a few times. J is TRBJ1-5 and V is TRBV5-5; D ambiguous. Deletions cut 4 bases from V and 0 bases from J, with 11 bases between. The germline CDR1 and CDR2 sequences are SGHKS and YYEKEE (reference sequence). The CDR3 length is 15 residues. CDR3 loop: CASSTGPYSNQPQHF. The CDR3 coding sequence is TGTGCCAGCAGCACGGGCCCCTATAGCAATCAGCCCCAGCATTTT.

This clonotype was counted between two and nine times. This sequence joins TRBV6-1 and TRBJ2-7; weak D call: TRBD2 (5 bases). Germline values: CDR1 MNHNS, CDR2 SASEGT. The CDR3 runs 13 residues. Trimming took off 7 bases at V and 3 bases at J, with 13 bases between the two ends. The DNA of the CDR3 is TGTGCCAGCACTCCTTCCGGGGACTACGAGCAGTACTTC. It specifies CASTPSGDYEQYF.

There are a few counts of this clonotype. The chain is built from TRBV4-1 and TRBJ1-5; no reliable D call. This CDR3 is 13 amino acids long. V lost 1 base and J lost 3, with 4 bases in between. The V gene's germline CDR1 is MGHRA and CDR2 YSYEKL. The CDR3 nucleotides are TGCGCCAGCAGCCAAGCCAACAATCAGCCCCAGCATTTT. This encodes CASSQANNQPQHF.

This clonotype was recorded a few times. The chain joins TRBV7-6 to TRBJ2-7; possibly TRBD2 for D (6 bases). V was shortened by 5 bases and J by 4 bases, with 12 bases between the two germline ends. The CDR3 sequence is 13 residues long. Germline CDR1 SGHVS, CDR2 FNYEAQ. CDR3 in amino acids: CASSHPGGYEQYF. In DNA, the CDR3 is TGTGCCAGCAGCCATCCCGGAGGGTACGAGCAGTACTTC.

This clonotype was detected a few times. The V gene is TRBV7-3, the J gene TRBJ2-5; the D is unclear. CDR3 length: 15 residues. V lost 4 bases and J lost 2, with 14 bases in between. Germline V gene lookup returns CDR1 SGHTA and CDR2 FQGTGA. CDR3 amino acids: CASSSAPGFQETQYF. The CDR3 DNA sequence: TGTGCCAGCAGCTCCGCCCCGGGCTTTCAAGAGACCCAGTACTTC.

This clonotype appeared a few times. CDR3: CASSEFEGASGYTF. Here the CDR3 DNA reads TGTGCCAGCAGTGAATTTGAGGGGGCGAGCGGCTACACCTTC. The chain has TRBV6-1 and TRBJ1-2; 7 bases map to TRBD1. From germline, CDR1 is MNHNS and CDR2 SASEGT. J gave up 8 bases and V 2 bases, and 8 bases lay outside the gene matches. CDR3 length equals 14 residues.

V is TRBV7-6 and J is TRBJ2-3, with 7 nucleotides matching TRBD2. Unmatched junction bases numbered 11, after V lost 3 bases and J lost 5 bases. The CDR3 has 16 residues. The V gene's germline CDR1 is SGHVS and CDR2 FNYEAQ. The CDR3 region has the DNA TGTGCCAGCAGCTTGCGGACGGCGGGAGCCTTAGATACGCAGTATTTT. This codes for CASSLRTAGALDTQYF.

The rearrangement uses TRBV7-2 and TRBJ2-3; D is ambiguous. Per the germline V gene, CDR1 is SGHTA and CDR2 is FQGNSA. Trimming pared 5 bases from V and 2 bases from J, leaving 14 bases between. CDR3 length: 15 residues. This CDR3 reads CASSHLVGYTDTQYF. CDR3 DNA sequence: TGTGCCAGCAGCCACCTCGTAGGGTACACAGATACGCAGTATTTT.

The rearrangement links TRBV28 to TRBJ2-1; no definite D call. The germline V gene encodes CDR1 MDHEN and CDR2 SYDVKM. The CDR3 has 13 residues. V was shortened by 6 bases and J by 8 bases, with 14 bases between the two germline ends. CDR3 sequence: CASSFLPFDEQFF. The CDR3, as DNA: TGTGCCAGCAGCTTTCTGCCGTTCGATGAGCAGTTCTTC.

The gene calls are TRBV12-3 or TRBV12-4 and TRBJ2-2, with unresolved D. V dropped 1 base and J dropped 3 bases, with 12 bases sitting between them. The CDR3 extends over 16 amino acids. CDR3 in amino acids: CASSLESWGYTGELFF. CDR3 sequence (DNA): TGTGCCAGCAGTTTAGAGTCCTGGGGATACACCGGGGAGCTGTTTTTT.

V usage is TRBV20-1 and J usage is TRBJ2-1, with TRBD1 matching 10 bases. Germline CDR1 and CDR2: DFQATT and SNEGSKA (reference sequence). The junction had 8 bases not matched to a gene; V was cut back by 6 bases and J by 6 bases. CDR3 length: 14 residues. The CDR3 is CSALDRGMSNEQFF. CDR3 DNA sequence: TGCAGTGCCCTGGACAGGGGGATGAGCAATGAGCAGTTCTTC.

This clonotype was seen many times. The CDR3 DNA reads as TGTGCCAGCAGCCCGAGGGACAGGGTTTCTGGAAACACCATATATTTT. Translation: CASSPRDRVSGNTIYF. The genes are TRBV7-2 and TRBJ1-3; 9 positions match TRBD1. CDR3 length: 16 residues. Germline CDR1 reads SGHTA; CDR2 reads FQGNSA. The V segment lost 5 bases and the J segment 1 base; nucleotides outside the gene matches: 6.

V usage is TRBV20-1 and J usage is TRBJ2-5; tentatively, D is TRBD1 (5 bases). The CDR3 has 13 residues. V was trimmed by 5 bases and J by 0 bases, leaving 10 bases between them. Germline CDR1 reads DFQATT; CDR2 reads SNEGSKA (reference sequence). The CDR3 reads CSAADSNQETQYF. The CDR3 DNA follows: TGCAGTGCTGCCGACAGCAACCAAGAGACCCAGTACTTC.

Remarks on this clonotype: At one end the junction does not follow the germline gene, possibly because of a read error. The chain couples TRBV7-9 to TRBJ2-1; 9 bases fit TRBD1. This CDR3 is built from 16 residues. Germline V gene data show CDR1 as SEHNR and CDR2 as FQNEAQ (reference sequence). The CDR3 nucleotides read TGTGCCAGCAGCCCCGGGACAGGGAAAAGTTCAAGCGGGCAGTTATTC. Translating it yields CASSPGTGKSSSGQLF.